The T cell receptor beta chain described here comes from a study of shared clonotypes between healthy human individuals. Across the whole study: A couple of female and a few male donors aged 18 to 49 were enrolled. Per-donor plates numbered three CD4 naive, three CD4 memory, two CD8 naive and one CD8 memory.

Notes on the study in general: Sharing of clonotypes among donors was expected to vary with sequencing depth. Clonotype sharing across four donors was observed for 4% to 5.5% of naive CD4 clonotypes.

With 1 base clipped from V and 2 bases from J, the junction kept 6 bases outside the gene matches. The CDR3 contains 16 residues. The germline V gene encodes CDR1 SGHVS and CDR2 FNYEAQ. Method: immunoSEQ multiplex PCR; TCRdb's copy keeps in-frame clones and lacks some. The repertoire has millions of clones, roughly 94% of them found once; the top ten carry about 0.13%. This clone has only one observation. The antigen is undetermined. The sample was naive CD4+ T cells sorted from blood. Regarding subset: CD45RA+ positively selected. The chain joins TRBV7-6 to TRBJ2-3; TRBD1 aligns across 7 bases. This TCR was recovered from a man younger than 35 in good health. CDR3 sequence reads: CASSLGGTDYTDTQYF. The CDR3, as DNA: TGTGCCAGCAGCTTAGGGGGGACAGATTACACAGATACGCAGTATTTT. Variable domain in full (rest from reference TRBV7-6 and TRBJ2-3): GAGVSQSPRYKVTKRGQDVALRCDPISGHVSLYWYRQALGQGPEFLTYFNYEAQQDKSGLPNDRFSAERPEGSISTLTIQRTEQRDSAMYRCASSLGGTDYTDTQYFGPGTRLTVL.